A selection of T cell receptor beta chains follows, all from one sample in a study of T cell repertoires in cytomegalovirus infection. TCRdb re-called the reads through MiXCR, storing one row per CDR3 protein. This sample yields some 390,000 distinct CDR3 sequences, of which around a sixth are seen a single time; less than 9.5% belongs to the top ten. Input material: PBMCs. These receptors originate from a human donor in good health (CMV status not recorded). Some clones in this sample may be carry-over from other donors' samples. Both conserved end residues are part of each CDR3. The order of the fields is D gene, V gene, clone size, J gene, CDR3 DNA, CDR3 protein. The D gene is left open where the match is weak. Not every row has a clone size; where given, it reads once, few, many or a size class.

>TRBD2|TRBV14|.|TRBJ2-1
TGTGCCAGCAGCCAAGTGTCGACTAGCGGGAGAGGAAACAATGAGCAGTTCTTC
CASSQVSTSGRGNNEQFF
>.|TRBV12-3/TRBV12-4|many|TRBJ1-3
TGTGCCAGCAGAAAGGGTGCAGGAAACACCATATATTTT
CASRKGAGNTIYF
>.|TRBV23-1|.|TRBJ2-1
TGCGCCACTACAGGAGGTCGACCTACTTACAATGAGCAGTTCTTC
CATTGGRPTYNEQFF
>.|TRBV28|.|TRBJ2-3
TGTGCCAGCAGTTTCCAGGCAGCAGATACGCAGTATTTT
CASSFQAADTQYF
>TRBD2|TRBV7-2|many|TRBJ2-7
TGTGCCAGCAGCTTAATAGCGGGGGCCTCGACCTCCTACGAGCAGTACTTC
CASSLIAGASTSYEQYF
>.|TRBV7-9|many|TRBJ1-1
TGTGCCAGCAGCTTTGCAAGAACTGAAGCTTTCTTT
CASSFARTEAFF
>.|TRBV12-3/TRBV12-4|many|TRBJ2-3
TGTGCCAGCAGTTCGTCTACAGACGGGGGCACAGATACGCAGTATTTT
CASSSSTDGGTDTQYF
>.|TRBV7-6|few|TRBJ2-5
TGTGCCAGCAGCTTCCAGTTCCTCCAGACCCAGTACTTC
CASSFQFLQTQYF
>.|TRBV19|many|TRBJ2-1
TGTGCCAGTAGTCCGCGGGGTTCAAACAATGAGCAGTTCTTC
CASSPRGSNNEQFF
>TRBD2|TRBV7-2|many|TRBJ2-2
TGTGCCAGCAGCTTTGCGGGGGTTAACACCGGGGAGCTGTTTTTT
CASSFAGVNTGELFF
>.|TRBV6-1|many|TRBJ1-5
TGTGCCAGCAGTGAAGTGGTGTTGCAGCCCCAGCATTTT
CASSEVVLQPQHF
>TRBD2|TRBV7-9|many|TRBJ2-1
TGTGCCAGCAGCTCGCAGCGGACTAGCGGGAGCTCCTACAATGAGCAGTTCTTC
CASSSQRTSGSSYNEQFF
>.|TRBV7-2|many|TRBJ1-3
TGTGCCAGCAGCTTAGTGACGGGAGCCGCGGACACCATATATTTT
CASSLVTGAADTIYF
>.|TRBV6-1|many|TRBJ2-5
TGTGCCAGCAGTGAAGGGGGGCTTCTAGAGACCCAGTACTTC
CASSEGGLLETQYF
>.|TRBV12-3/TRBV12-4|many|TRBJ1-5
TGTGCCAGCAGTGAACAGGTAGGAAGCAATCAGCCCCAGCATTTT
CASSEQVGSNQPQHF
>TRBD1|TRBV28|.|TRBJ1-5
TGTGCCAGCAGCGCCTGGGCAGGGGGCATGAGCAATCAGCCCCAGCATTTT
CASSAWAGGMSNQPQHF
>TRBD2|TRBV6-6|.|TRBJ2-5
TGTGCCAGCAGTCGCGGGGGACTAGCGGGAGTGGGGGAGACCCAGTACTTC
CASSRGGLAGVGETQYF
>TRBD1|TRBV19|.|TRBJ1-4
TGTGCCAGTAGTACTGACAGGGCGGGTGAAAAACTGTTTTTT
CASSTDRAGEKLFF
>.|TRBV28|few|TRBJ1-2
TGTGCCAGCAGTTTACGCCGCCTACAGCAGAAGAGGAACTATGGCTACACCTTC
CASSLRRLQQKRNYGYTF
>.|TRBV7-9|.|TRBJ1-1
TGTGCCAGCAGCCCCCACGGGGACACTGAAGCTTTCTTT
CASSPHGDTEAFF
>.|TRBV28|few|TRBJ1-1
TGTGCCAGCAGAGGGTTGACTGAAGCTTTCTTT
CASRGLTEAFF
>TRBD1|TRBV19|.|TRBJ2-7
TGTGCCTCTACCCCCCAGGGACAGGGGTTTGGATACGAGCAGTACTTC
CASTPQGQGFGYEQYF
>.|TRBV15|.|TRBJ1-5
TGTGCCACCAGCAGAGCCCTGGGGGCAGGCTATAGCAATCAGCCCAAGCATTTT
CATSRALGAGYSNQPKHF
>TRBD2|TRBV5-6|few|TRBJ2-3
TGTGCCAGCAGCTTGGATCTCGGGACTAGCGGGGGAAATACGCAGTATTTT
CASSLDLGTSGGNTQYF
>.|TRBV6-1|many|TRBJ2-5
TGTGCCAGCAGTTCGTATGGCGTCTTGGGAGAGACCCAGTACTTC
CASSSYGVLGETQYF
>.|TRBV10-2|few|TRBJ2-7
TGCGCCAGCAGTGACGATCCGACCGCCCGGCAGTACTTC
CASSDDPTARQYF
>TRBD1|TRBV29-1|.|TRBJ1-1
TGCAGCGTCGACCTACACACAGGGGGAGACACTGAAGCTTTCTTT
CSVDLHTGGDTEAFF
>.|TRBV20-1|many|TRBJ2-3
TGCAGTGCTGCTAGGGAAGATCCACTACAGTCCCGCTCGGAAACAGATACGCAGTATTTT
CSAAREDPLQSRSETDTQYF
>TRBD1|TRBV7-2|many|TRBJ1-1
TGTGCCAGCACCAAGGGGGCGACAGACCCCTTTGAAGCTTTCTTT
CASTKGATDPFEAFF
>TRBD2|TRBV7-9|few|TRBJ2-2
TGTGCCAGCAGCCCGATGTGGGGGGGATGGCCCATCACGAACACCGGGGAGCTGTTTTTT
CASSPMWGGWPITNTGELFF
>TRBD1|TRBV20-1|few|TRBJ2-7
TGCAGTGCTAGAGGAGACAGGGGGTACGAGCAGTACTTC
CSARGDRGYEQYF
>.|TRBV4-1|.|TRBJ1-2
TGCGCCAGCAGCCAAGATCGGGCAGGGTCCCTGACCTATGGCTACACCTTC
CASSQDRAGSLTYGYTF
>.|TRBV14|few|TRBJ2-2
TGTGCCAGCAGCCAAGAGTTGGCAAGGTCTCTGACCGGGGAGCTGTTTTTT
CASSQELARSLTGELFF
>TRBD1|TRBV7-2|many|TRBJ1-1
TGTGCCAGCAGCTTGGGACAGGCGGTAATGAACACTGAAGCTTTCTTT
CASSLGQAVMNTEAFF
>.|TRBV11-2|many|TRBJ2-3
TGTGCCAGCAGCCCTCCCGACAACACAGATACGCAGTATTTT
CASSPPDNTDTQYF
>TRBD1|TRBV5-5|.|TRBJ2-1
TGTGCCAGCAGCCTCGGGACAGGAAATGAGCAGTTCTTC
CASSLGTGNEQFF
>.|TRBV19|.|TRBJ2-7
TGTGCCAGGGGGCTAGGGAGCTACGAGCAGTACTTC
CARGLGSYEQYF
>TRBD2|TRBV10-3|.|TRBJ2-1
TGTGCCACCCGTAACCTAGCGGGAGCTATCAATGAGCAGTTCTTC
CATRNLAGAINEQFF
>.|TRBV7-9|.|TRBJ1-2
TGTGCCAGCAGCCCACCCGCCGGCGGCGATGGGTACACCTTC
CASSPPAGGDGYTF
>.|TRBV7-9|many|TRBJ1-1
TGTGCCAGCAGACGCGCGGACACTGAAGCTTTCTTT
CASRRADTEAFF
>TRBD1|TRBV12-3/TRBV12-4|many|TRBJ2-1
TGTGCCAGCAGTCCCCGGACAGGATCATACAATGAGCAGTTCTTC
CASSPRTGSYNEQFF
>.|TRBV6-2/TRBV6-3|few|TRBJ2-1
TGTGCCAGCAGTTACGTGCGTTTAGACTACAATGAGCAGTTCTTC
CASSYVRLDYNEQFF
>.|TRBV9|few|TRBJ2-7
TGTGCCAGCAGCGCAGGATCAGGGCCAGAAATGTACGAGCAGTACTTC
CASSAGSGPEMYEQYF
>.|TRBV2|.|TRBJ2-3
TGTGCCAGCAGTAAGACCCTTTCAGATACGCAGTATTTT
CASSKTLSDTQYF
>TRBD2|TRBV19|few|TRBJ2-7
TGTGCCAGTAGACCTGGGACTAGCGGGATCAACGAGCAGTACTTC
CASRPGTSGINEQYF
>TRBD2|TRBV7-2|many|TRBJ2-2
TGTGCCAGCAGCTCGATATTAGCGGGGGTAACCGGGGAGCTGTTTTTT
CASSSILAGVTGELFF